This paragraph covers one T cell receptor beta chain sequence. Its antigen is unknown. Treatment here: about 20 received Ad26.COV2.S at low or high dose, single or two shots; roughly five received placebo; per-sample allocation not given. Sampling was performed 63 days after the first vaccine or placebo injection. Wuhan-strain SARS-CoV-2 spike was expressed by the Ad26 vector that made up the vaccine. The entry originates in a study of Ad26.COV2.S vaccination and SARS-CoV-2 variants. CDR3 size: 13 residues. The germline V gene has CDR1 MNHEY and CDR2 SVGAGI. Trimming removed 7 bases from V and 11 bases from J, with 20 bases in between. TCRdb's copy holds only in-frame clones and misses some; the assay was immunoSEQ multiplex PCR. The sample holds 380,000 or so clones; about 80% are singletons and the top ten take around 7%. Overall study results and limits: After vaccination, substantial breadth of spike-specific CD8+ and CD4+ responses was reported.

Sequencing used peripheral blood, obtained in a trial of Ad26.COV2.S vaccine versus placebo. The clonotype comes from a person between 18 and 60 years old who received the Ad26.COV2.S COVID-19 vaccine or a placebo. V is TRBV6-5 and J is TRBJ1-1, with a tentative D call TRBD1 (6 bases). For the CDR3, the DNA is TGTGCCAGCAAGTTAAGGAGCACAGGGCGGGCTTTCTTT. It codes for CASKLRSTGRAFF.